The T cell receptor (beta chain) described here comes from a study of regulatory T cells in long-lasting Graves disease. Study-wide findings and caveats: There were preferences for TRBV28, TRBJ1-2 and TRBJ2-5 in persistent disease.

Notes on this clonotype: Its target is not known.

Time point here: persistent/refractory GD, antithyroid drugs over 5 years with positive TRAb. Generation of the TCR library employed RNA extracted from PBMCs. Arm-PCR of CDR3 regions and iRepertoire HTBI primers were the basis on which TCR beta libraries were built. In the study's own analysis: From all samples, identification returned over 13 TRBJ and around 62 TRBV segments. TCRdb redid the calling of the multiplex PCR reads with MiXCR, one entry per CDR3 protein. The authors' filters were not applied to this entry. The profile shows nearly 350,000 distinct CDR3 sequences, about 20% of them singletons. V lost 3 bases and J 1 base, leaving 4 bases between the germline ends. The CDR3 is made up of 13 amino acids. Per germline, CDR1 MGHRA and CDR2 YSYEKL.

The sample in question was peripheral blood mononuclear cells (PBMCs), obtained when the disease was refractory, from a patient treated with antithyroid drugs. The sequence was collected from a female donor with Graves disease. The rearrangement links TRBV4-1 to TRBJ1-5; no firm D call. The CDR3 reads CASSQLSNQPQHF. The CDR3, as DNA: TGCGCCAGCAGCCAGCTAAGCAATCAGCCCCAGCATTTT.